Following are 30 T cell receptor beta chains from one sample sequenced in a study of cytomegalovirus exposure and HLA in healthy donors. Here immunoSEQ multiplex PCR was the method, and the copy in TCRdb shows in-frame clones only, minus some. The table shows more than 95,000 clones, with 88% occurring only once. Sequencing was done on a sample of PBMCs. Receptors were obtained from a man aged 18 to 35 in good health and CMV-seropositive.

This sequence joins TRBV6-1 and TRBJ1-3, with D possibly matching TRBD1 (5 bases). Germline V gene lookup returns CDR1 MNHNS and CDR2 SASEGT. V shed 6 bases and J shed 0 bases, with 12 bases lying between them. The CDR3 length is 15 residues. Here the CDR3 DNA reads TGTGCCAGCAGAGGGGCGTTTGACTCTGGAAACACCATATATTTT. Residues: CASRGAFDSGNTIYF.

The chain carries TRBV4-1 and TRBJ2-3; no clear D. Deletions cut 3 bases from V and 4 bases from J, with 8 bases between. Per germline, CDR1 MGHRA and CDR2 YSYEKL. The CDR3 totals 13 residues. As DNA, the CDR3 is TGCGCCAGCAGCCATGGAGACGCAGATACGCAGTATTTT. Translating gives CASSHGDADTQYF.

This chain uses TRBV7-8 with TRBJ2-1; the match to TRBD1 covers 7 bases. Germline V gives CDR1 SGHVS, CDR2 FQNEAQ. This CDR3 has 15 residues. V trimming: 1 base; J trimming: 5 bases; junction bases outside the gene matches: 5. Written as DNA, the CDR3 is TGTGCCAGCAGCTTAGTCCCCGACAGGGACAATGAGCAGTTCTTC. This sequence encodes CASSLVPDRDNEQFF.

The V gene is TRBV7-8, the J gene TRBJ2-6; TRBD1 might be the D (5 bases). The germline V gene has CDR1 SGHVS and CDR2 FQNEAQ. CDR3 size: 13 residues. V was clipped by 8 bases and J by 3 bases, with 8 bases between them. CDR3 nucleotide sequence: TGTGCCAGCGGGGCGGATGGGGCCAACGTCCTGACTTTC. Amino acids: CASGADGANVLTF.

CDR3 nucleotide sequence: TGTGCCAGTAGTATAGAGGTGGTGACAGGTTATAGCAATCAGCCCCAGCATTTT. Translated: CASSIEVVTGYSNQPQHF. The chain recombines TRBV19 with TRBJ1-5, with TRBD1 as a possible D gene (6 bases). Germline CDR1 and CDR2: LNHDA and SQIVND (reference sequence). Deletions cut 0 bases from V and 0 bases from J, with 15 bases between. The CDR3 is 18 amino acids.

The rearrangement uses TRBV5-1 and TRBJ2-1; TRBD1 matches 7 bases. V shed 4 bases and J 15 bases; nucleotides not matched to a gene: 10. The CDR3 contains 12 residues. CDR1 and CDR2 from the germline V gene are SGHRS and YFSETQ. The CDR3 DNA reads as TGCGCCAGCAGCACCGGACAGGAGAGGCCGTTCTTC. Amino acids: CASSTGQERPFF.

The gene calls are TRBV27 and TRBJ1-1; D unclear. V was trimmed by 6 bases and J by 1 base, leaving 15 bases between them. Per germline, CDR1 MNHEY and CDR2 SMNVEV (reference sequence). The CDR3 loop spans 15 amino acids. The CDR3 protein is CASSLGRLQNTEAFF. The CDR3 DNA reads TGTGCCAGCAGCCTAGGTAGACTTCAGAACACTGAAGCTTTCTTT.

The chain employs TRBV7-9 and TRBJ1-5, with D tentatively TRBD1 (6 bases). CDR3 length: 15 residues. CDR1 SEHNR and CDR2 FQNEAQ come from the germline V gene (reference sequence). The V end was cut by 5 bases, the J end by 2 bases, with 13 bases between. The CDR3 here is CASSANKGGNQPQHF. In DNA, the CDR3 is TGTGCCAGCAGCGCAAACAAGGGGGGCAATCAGCCCCAGCATTTT.

This chain joins TRBV29-1 and TRBJ1-2, with D possibly being TRBD1 (5 bases). Per the germline V gene, CDR1 is SQVTM and CDR2 is ANQGSEA. The CDR3 consists of 12 residues. V gave up 6 bases and J gave up 8 bases, with 16 bases separating them. The CDR3 region has the DNA TGCAGCGTACCGAGACAGCGGGGGGGCTACACCTTC. As protein: CSVPRQRGGYTF.

The V gene is TRBV6-5, the J gene TRBJ1-2; D is perhaps TRBD1 (6 bases). Germline CDR1 reads MNHEY; CDR2 reads SVGAGI. The CDR3 consists of 15 residues. Deletions cut 4 bases from V and 3 bases from J, with 15 bases between. This CDR3 reads CASSWGFGTHYGYTF. The CDR3 DNA is TGTGCCAGCAGTTGGGGCTTCGGGACACACTATGGCTACACCTTC.

This clone was observed once. The chain combines TRBV14 with TRBJ2-7; tentative D call: TRBD2 (6 bases). With 5 bases removed from V and 4 bases from J, the gap between germline ends came to 18 bases. The CDR3 totals 15 residues. Per germline, CDR1 SGHDN and CDR2 FVKESK. CDR3: CASSKGGTYPYEQYF. Written as DNA, the CDR3 is TGTGCCAGCAGCAAAGGAGGGACTTACCCGTACGAGCAGTACTTC.

The V call is TRBV25-1, the J call TRBJ2-2; D remains unclear. The V and J ends lost 0 bases and 5 bases respectively, with 7 bases between them. Germline CDR1 and CDR2: MGHDK and SYGVNS. This CDR3 is built from 14 residues. The CDR3 protein is CASSEYRATGELFF. CDR3 nucleotide sequence: TGTGCCAGCAGTGAATATCGCGCTACCGGGGAGCTGTTTTTT. Full variable domain (rest looked up from reference TRBV25-1 and TRBJ2-2): EADIYQTPRYLVIGTGKKITLECSQTMGHDKMYWYQQDPGMELHLIHYSYGVNSTEKGDLSSESTVSRIRTEHFPLTLESARPSHTSQYLCASSEYRATGELFFGEGSRLTVL.

This chain links TRBV29-1 with TRBJ2-3; possibly TRBD2 for D (7 bases). Germline V gene sequence: CDR1 SQVTM, CDR2 ANQGSEA. The CDR3 length is 15 residues. The V and J ends lost 3 bases and 1 base respectively, with 14 bases between them. In DNA, the CDR3 is TGCAGCGTTGACTGGGGGGGCTGGGGCACAGATACGCAGTATTTT. This gives the protein CSVDWGGWGTDTQYF.

The rearrangement joins TRBV2 to TRBJ2-5; D perhaps matches TRBD2 (6 bases). Trimming pared 6 bases from V and 5 bases from J, leaving 19 bases between. The CDR3 extends over 15 amino acids. CDR1 is SNHLY and CDR2 is FYNNEI in the germline V gene. The CDR3 protein is CASSPDSSGGETQYF. DNA for the CDR3: TGTGCCAGCAGCCCAGATAGTAGCGGTGGGGAGACCCAGTACTTC.

Comments on this clone: One end of the junction varies from germline; a read error may be responsible. The genes are TRBV7-2 and TRBJ1-1, with D possibly being TRBD1 (5 bases). The CDR3 length is 12 residues. Germline-derived CDR1 and CDR2 are SGHTA and FQGNSA. CDR3 residues: CASSLMRDSRVF. In nucleotides, the CDR3 is TGTGCCAGCAGCTTAATGAGGGACTCGCGGGTCTTT.

The chain carries TRBV4-1 and TRBJ1-2; 12 bases line up with TRBD1. Unmatched junction bases numbered 19, after V lost 4 bases and J lost 4 bases. In germline, CDR1 is MGHRA, CDR2 YSYEKL. The length of the CDR3 is 20 residues. CDR3 sequence reads: CASSRILKPGQGAVSYGYTF. The CDR3, as DNA: TGCGCCAGCAGCCGCATTCTTAAACCGGGACAGGGGGCCGTGTCCTATGGCTACACCTTC.

Note on this clone: This sample includes further DNA sequences coding for the same CDR3. The chain is built from TRBV18 and TRBJ2-7; maybe TRBD1 (5 bases). The CDR3 is 15 amino acids. In germline, CDR1 is KGHSH, CDR2 LQKENI. Trimming cost V 1 base and J 0 bases, with 10 bases left between them. The CDR3 reads CASSPQGQSSYEQYF. CDR3 coding DNA: TGTGCCAGCTCACCACAGGGGCAGAGCTCCTACGAGCAGTACTTC.

The chain uses TRBV7-8 and TRBJ1-4; the D is unclear. The CDR3 has 14 residues. CDR1 is SGHVS and CDR2 is FQNEAQ in the germline V gene. Between the trimmed V and J ends, which lost 3 bases and 4 bases, there was a span of 9 bases. CDR3 in DNA: TGTGCCAGCAGCTTGGGGAGGGTTAATGAAAAACTGTTTTTT. Amino acid sequence: CASSLGRVNEKLFF.

This chain uses TRBV5-1 with TRBJ2-1; D ambiguous. This CDR3 is built from 13 residues. V gave up 0 bases and J gave up 3 bases, with 4 bases separating them. Looked up from germline, CDR1 is SGHRS and CDR2 is YFSETQ. The CDR3 DNA is TGCGCCAGCAGCTTGGACAGCTACAATGAGCAGTTCTTC. Translating it yields CASSLDSYNEQFF.

This chain connects TRBV7-2 to TRBJ2-5; a weak D match, TRBD2 (5 bases). V was trimmed by 2 bases and J by 7 bases, leaving 11 bases between them. Germline CDR1 SGHTA, CDR2 FQGNSA. CDR3 length: 13 residues. The CDR3 loop is CASSLNLAGTQYF. The CDR3 nucleotides are TGTGCCAGCAGCTTAAATCTGGCGGGGACCCAGTACTTC.

The chain carries TRBV5-1 and TRBJ1-4; no clear D. Trimming removed 1 base at V and 1 base at J, with 8 bases between. The CDR3 consists of 15 residues. Germline values: CDR1 SGHRS, CDR2 YFSETQ. The CDR3 region is CASSLLGVTNEKLFF. The CDR3, as DNA: TGCGCCAGCAGCTTGCTCGGGGTAACTAATGAAAAACTGTTTTTT.

This clone was picked up many times. Other DNA sequences in this sample translate to the same CDR3. The J gene is TRBJ2-5, the V gene TRBV6-1; 12 positions agree with TRBD2. V lost 2 bases and J lost 2; bases outside the gene matches: 0. The CDR3 runs to 15 residues. Germline values: CDR1 MNHNS, CDR2 SASEGT. CDR3 bases: TGTGCCAGCAGTGAACTAGCGGGGGGGCAAGAGACCCAGTACTTC. Encoded protein: CASSELAGGQETQYF.

The chain is built from TRBV7-9 and TRBJ2-5; D unclear. Per the germline V gene, CDR1 is SEHNR and CDR2 is FQNEAQ (reference sequence). The germline V and J ends were trimmed by 5 bases and 1 base, with 8 bases remaining between them. The CDR3 length is 13 residues. The CDR3 here is CASSLPLQETQYF. In nucleotides, the CDR3 is TGTGCCAGCAGCCTACCGCTCCAAGAGACCCAGTACTTC. Looking up the rest from reference TRBV7-9 and TRBJ2-5 gives the full variable domain: DTGVSQNPRHKITKRGQNVTFRCDPISEHNRLYWYRQTLGQGPEFLTYFQNEAQLEKSRLLSDRFSAERPKGSFSTLEIQRTEQGDSAMYLCASSLPLQETQYFGPGTRLLVL.

CDR3 sequence: CASSRDRGVNTEAFF. The CDR3 nucleotides read TGCGCCAGCAGCCGGGACAGAGGGGTAAACACTGAAGCTTTCTTT. The chain has TRBV4-1 and TRBJ1-1, with TRBD1 identical over 7 bases. V shed 4 bases and J 2 bases; nucleotides not matched to a gene: 7. The CDR3 runs 15 residues. CDR1 is MGHRA, CDR2 YSYEKL, per germline.

This clone was recorded once. V usage is TRBV15 and J usage is TRBJ2-1, with 7 bases that match TRBD2. Germline trimming cut 1 base from V and 8 bases from J; bases unmatched to any gene: 2. CDR1 and CDR2 (germline): LNHNV, YYDKDF (reference sequence). The CDR3 runs 13 residues. CDR3 loop: CATSRGLADEQFF. CDR3 DNA sequence: TGTGCCACCAGCAGAGGACTAGCCGATGAGCAGTTCTTC.

This clone has just one count. V usage is TRBV5-4 and J usage is TRBJ1-5, with TRBD1 as a possible D gene (6 bases). CDR3 length: 17 amino acids. Trimming removed 4 bases from V and 0 bases from J, with 17 bases in between. Germline V lookup: CDR1 SGHNT, CDR2 YYREEE (reference sequence). The CDR3 protein is CASSVAPGHNSNQPQHF. The CDR3 DNA reads TGTGCCAGCAGCGTAGCCCCGGGACACAATAGCAATCAGCCCCAGCATTTT.

This chain connects TRBV5-1 to TRBJ2-6; D possibly corresponds to TRBD1 (6 bases). The CDR3 is 16 amino acids. Germline V gives CDR1 SGHRS, CDR2 YFSETQ. With 4 bases removed from V and 3 bases from J, the gap between germline ends came to 14 bases. The CDR3 loop is CASSPIQGFGANVLTF. The CDR3 DNA reads TGCGCCAGCAGCCCCATCCAGGGGTTTGGGGCCAACGTCCTGACTTTC.

The chain links TRBV6-5 to TRBJ1-2; 7 bases are a match to TRBD1. Germline-derived CDR1 and CDR2 are MNHEY and SVGAGI. V lost 2 bases and J lost 7; bases outside the gene matches: 7. The CDR3 length is 14 residues. CDR3 in DNA: TGTGCCAGCAGTTACAGCGACAGGGACACTGGCTACACCTTC. Translated, it gives CASSYSDRDTGYTF.

The chain couples TRBV18 to TRBJ2-3; 12 bases fit TRBD2. The CDR3 totals 16 residues. Germline lookup yields CDR1 KGHSH and CDR2 LQKENI. After removal of 2 bases from V and 7 bases from J, the junction contained 7 bases not matched to a gene. The CDR3 DNA reads as TGTGCCAGCTCACCAGCCATAACTAGCGGGGGGCATACGCAGTATTTT. It encodes CASSPAITSGGHTQYF.

This chain uses TRBV5-4 with TRBJ2-2; 10 nucleotides line up with TRBD2. CDR3 size: 15 residues. Germline CDR1 and CDR2: SGHNT and YYREEE (reference sequence). The trim removed 4 bases at V and 2 bases at J, leaving 2 bases unmatched. For the CDR3, the DNA is TGTGCCAGCAGCCCTAGCGGGGGAAACACCGGGGAGCTGTTTTTT. Its translation is CASSPSGGNTGELFF.